This entry lists 5 T cell receptor beta chains sequenced from one sample in a study of T cells in localized non-small cell lung cancer. The repertoire was sequenced with immunoSEQ multiplex PCR; TCRdb's copy has only in-frame clones and lacks some. This table holds about 15,000 clones, approximately 83% found once. Sequencing was performed on peripheral blood, taken before any cancer treatment. Receptor source: a female donor older than 55 with stage I squamous cell lung carcinoma.

This chain connects TRBV10-2 to TRBJ2-7; D tentatively fits TRBD1 or TRBD2 (5 bases each). CDR1 and CDR2 from the germline V gene are WSHSY and SAAADI. The V and J ends lost 3 bases and 4 bases respectively, with 13 bases between them. The CDR3 has 14 residues. The CDR3 sequence is CASSERDGIYEQYF. DNA for the CDR3: TGCGCCAGCAGTGAACGGGACGGAATATACGAGCAGTACTTC.

The chain joins TRBV27 to TRBJ1-1; D ambiguous. CDR1 is MNHEY, CDR2 SMNVEV, per germline (reference sequence). Between the trimmed V and J ends, which lost 1 base and 3 bases, there was a span of 6 bases. The CDR3 contains 13 residues. In nucleotides, the CDR3 is TGTGCCAGCAGTTTATGGTTAGACACTGAAGCTTTCTTT. Amino acid sequence: CASSLWLDTEAFF.

Here the CDR3 reads CASSREGVGTEAFF. DNA of the CDR3: TGTGCCAGCAGCCGCGAGGGTGTCGGGACTGAAGCTTTCTTT. This chain uses TRBV7-2 with TRBJ1-1; D unclear. Trimming removed 5 bases from V and 5 bases from J, with 15 bases in between. Germline V gene sequence: CDR1 SGHTA, CDR2 FQGNSA. The CDR3 has 14 amino acids.

The gene calls are TRBV19 and TRBJ2-1; 7 bases are shared with TRBD2. Trimming removed 6 bases from V and 4 bases from J; junction bases left unmatched: 3. CDR1 and CDR2 (germline): LNHDA, SQIVND (reference sequence). The CDR3 consists of 13 residues. The CDR3 sequence: CASRGRGYNEQFF. CDR3 sequence (DNA): TGTGCCAGTAGGGGGCGGGGGTACAATGAGCAGTTCTTC.

The chain carries TRBV7-9 and TRBJ1-1; D is possibly TRBD1 (6 bases). The V and J ends lost 4 bases and 10 bases respectively, with 16 bases between them. CDR3 length: 13 amino acids. Germline V CDR1 and CDR2: SEHNR, FQNEAQ (reference sequence). The CDR3 nucleotides are TGTGCCAGCAGCTGGGACACTACTAGTGGAGCTTTCTTT. Protein: CASSWDTTSGAFF.